This T cell receptor beta chain appears in the sequencing data of a study of CXCR3-negative and CXCR3-positive naive CD8 T cells. Study context: TRB reads totalled about 150 million, about 1.5 +/- 0.3 million per library.

This CDR3 has 15 residues. From germline, CDR1 is DFQATT and CDR2 SNEGSKA (reference sequence). Triplicate sorts, around 300,000 cells apiece, were made for each CD8+ T cell subset. Study-level results: Against CXCR3-negative naive cells, CXCR3-positive naive cells showed more hydrophobic TRB CDR3s. TRB CDR3 properties were used to infer TCR strength, and surface CD5 was comparable between naive subsets.

UMI-tagged TRB cDNA libraries were built via 5' RACE. Reanalyzing the 5' RACE reads, TCRdb keeps one entry per CDR3 protein, without DNA. The sample has about 63,000 distinct CDR3 sequences. Concerning this clonotype itself: Antigen: not known.

The sequence was collected from a human donor in good health. Some clones in this sample may be carry-over from other donors' samples. The chain carries TRBV20-1 and TRBJ2-1; TCRdb proposes TRBD2, but this gene call is untestable without DNA. The sample was naive CXCR3+ CD8+ T cells from blood. Subset defined: CD45RO-CCR7+CD27+CD95- naive CD8+ T cells expressing CXCR3 (TNR3+). CDR3 residues: CSARLSGGPYNEQFF.